The next 26 T cell receptor beta chains were all read from a single sample in a study of blood T cell repertoires in COVID-19. Measured with immunoSEQ multiplex PCR; TCRdb has only the in-frame clones, and not every one. The sample consists of around 100,000 clones, over 70% of them appearing once. The specimen sequenced was peripheral blood. These receptors were taken from a man older than 75 with acute or convalescent COVID-19.

The chain joins TRBV6-1 to TRBJ1-2; D is unresolved. The V gene lost 1 base and the J gene lost 12 bases, with 9 bases spanning the gap. Germline loops: CDR1 MNHNS, CDR2 SASEGT. CDR3 size: 11 residues. As DNA, the CDR3 is TGTGCCAGCAGTGAAGTAACTGGTAACACCTTC. Residues: CASSEVTGNTF.

This chain connects TRBV5-1 to TRBJ2-7, with 8 bases matching TRBD1. Germline assignment: CDR1 SGHRS and CDR2 YFSETQ. The CDR3 runs 15 residues. The V gene end was trimmed by 4 bases and the J gene end by 2 bases; junction bases not matched to a gene: 8. CDR3 in amino acids: CASSGGTGVTYEQYF. The CDR3 region has the DNA TGCGCCAGCAGCGGGGGGACAGGTGTAACCTACGAGCAGTACTTC.

The rearrangement uses TRBV5-1 and TRBJ2-1, with D possibly TRBD2 on 7 matching bases. Germline loops: CDR1 SGHRS, CDR2 YFSETQ. This CDR3 spans 14 amino acids. V lost 0 bases to trimming and J lost 7 bases, with 11 bases between them. The CDR3, as DNA: TGCGCCAGCAGCTTGGCGGGGGGCGTGAATGAGCAGTTCTTC. Protein sequence: CASSLAGGVNEQFF.

Only one count was recorded for this clone. This chain uses TRBV5-5 with TRBJ2-6; D is undetermined. The CDR3 length is 15 residues. CDR1 and CDR2 (germline): SGHKS, YYEKEE (reference sequence). The V and J ends lost 4 bases and 0 bases respectively, with 8 bases between them. CDR3 DNA sequence: TGTGCCAGCAGCCCCTGGAGCTCTGGGGCCAACGTCCTGACTTTC. Translated: CASSPWSSGANVLTF.

V and J are TRBV14 and TRBJ2-7; TRBD1 agrees at 8 bases. CDR1 is SGHDN and CDR2 is FVKESK in the germline V gene. This CDR3 contains 14 residues. The V and J ends lost 1 base and 6 bases, in that order; junction bases with no gene match: 5. CDR3 amino acids: CASSQAFTGGEQYF. CDR3 bases: TGTGCCAGCAGCCAAGCCTTCACAGGGGGCGAGCAGTACTTC.

The rearrangement uses TRBV12-3 or TRBV12-4 and TRBJ1-1; 7 bases agree with TRBD1. The length of the CDR3 is 13 residues. Trimming cost V 7 bases and J 5 bases; bases outside gene matches: 7. The CDR3 sequence: CASKPGGWTEAFF. The CDR3 coding sequence is TGTGCCAGCAAACCAGGGGGATGGACTGAAGCTTTCTTT.

This clone was picked up a small number of times. The J gene is TRBJ1-1, the V gene TRBV6-5; D is undetermined. The CDR3 has 14 amino acids. Trimming removed 5 bases at V and 11 bases at J, with 21 bases between. Germline assignment: CDR1 MNHEY and CDR2 SVGAGI. This CDR3 is CASSQQRTGNTAFF. CDR3 DNA sequence: TGTGCCAGCAGTCAACAACGAACCGGGAATACGGCTTTCTTT.

The chain is built from TRBV10-3 and TRBJ2-1, with D unresolved. The germline CDR1 and CDR2 sequences are ENHRY and SYGVKD. CDR3 length: 15 amino acids. V was pared by 6 bases and J by 5 bases, with 17 bases between. CDR3 sequence: CAISLSATPNNEQFF. DNA for the CDR3: TGTGCCATCAGCCTCAGCGCGACTCCTAACAATGAGCAGTTCTTC.

The chain uses TRBV15 and TRBJ1-2, with a weak D call TRBD1 (6 bases). Germline V gives CDR1 LNHNV, CDR2 YYDKDF (reference sequence). V was cut by 2 bases and J by 0 bases, with 16 bases left in between. CDR3 length equals 17 residues. CDR3 amino acids: CATSRPGGGSANYGYTF. DNA of the CDR3: TGTGCCACCAGCAGACCGGGAGGGGGGTCAGCTAACTATGGCTACACCTTC.

The rearrangement links TRBV7-2 to TRBJ1-1, with a tentative D call TRBD1 (6 bases). Trimming took off 5 bases at V and 1 base at J, with 14 bases between the two ends. Germline CDR1 is SGHTA and CDR2 is FQGNSA. The CDR3 runs 15 residues. The CDR3 nucleotides are TGTGCCAGCAGCCTTGGACAGACAAGGAACACTGAAGCTTTCTTT. This encodes CASSLGQTRNTEAFF.

This chain uses TRBV13 with TRBJ1-4; TRBD1 might be the D (5 bases). The CDR3 spans 14 residues. Germline values: CDR1 PRHDT, CDR2 FYEKMQ (reference sequence). V gave up 0 bases and J gave up 7 bases, with 9 bases separating them. This CDR3 is CASSLGGQGEKLFF. The CDR3 DNA is TGTGCCAGCAGCTTAGGGGGGCAGGGTGAAAAACTGTTTTTT.

This chain links TRBV11-2 with TRBJ1-1, with D maybe TRBD1 (6 bases). V was trimmed by 5 bases and J by 1 base, leaving 17 bases between them. The CDR3 has 16 amino acids. Germline assignment: CDR1 SGHAT and CDR2 FQNNGV. CDR3 sequence: CASSPAAQGRNTEAFF. The DNA of the CDR3 is TGTGCCAGCAGCCCAGCTGCCCAGGGGAGGAACACTGAAGCTTTCTTT. The full variable domain, rest sourced from reference TRBV11-2 and TRBJ1-1, is EAGVAQSPRYKIIEKRQSVAFWCNPISGHATLYWYQQILGQGPKLLIQFQNNGVVDDSQLPKDRFSAERLKGVDSTLKIQPAKLEDSAVYLCASSPAAQGRNTEAFFGQGTRLTVV.

This clone has a count of ten or more. The rearrangement links TRBV3-1 (or the pseudogene TRBV3-2) to TRBJ1-4, with 8 bases aligning to TRBD1. CDR3 length: 15 amino acids. J was trimmed by 4 bases and V by 3 bases; bases with no gene match: 4. From germline, CDR1 is LGHDT and CDR2 YNNKEL (reference sequence). CDR3 DNA: TGTGCCAGCAGCCACCCGGGACAGGTTAATGAAAAACTGTTTTTT. As protein: CASSHPGQVNEKLFF.

Comment on this clone: Other DNA sequences in this sample translate to the same CDR3. V is TRBV28 and J is TRBJ2-1; 12 nucleotides align to TRBD2. Germline CDR1 is MDHEN and CDR2 is SYDVKM. The CDR3 consists of 15 residues. Trimming at V came to 2 bases and at J to 5 bases, leaving 1 base not matched to a gene. CDR3 residues: CASSLLAGGNNEQFF. The CDR3 coding sequence is TGTGCCAGCAGTTTACTAGCGGGAGGGAACAATGAGCAGTTCTTC.

The CDR3 spells CASSEVRGLTTEAFF. Here the CDR3 DNA reads TGTGCCAGCAGTGAAGTTCGAGGGTTGACCACTGAAGCTTTCTTT. The genes are TRBV6-1 and TRBJ1-1; D unclear. There are 15 residues in the CDR3. The ends were cut back, 1 base at V and 4 bases at J, with 13 bases in the middle. Germline CDR1 and CDR2: MNHNS and SASEGT.

About this clone itself: Mismatch with germline at one junction end may stem from a read error. The J gene is TRBJ2-1, the V gene TRBV28, with a possible D match to TRBD2 (5 bases). The CDR3 is 13 amino acids. The germline gives CDR1 MDHEN, CDR2 SYDVKM. CDR3 region: CASSGLGYSEQFF. The CDR3 bases are TGTGCCAGCAGTGGACTGGGGTACAGTGAGCAGTTCTTC.

Only one count was recorded for this clone. The rearrangement joins TRBV12-2 to TRBJ2-5; TRBD2, the D gene given by the table, was not confirmed from the DNA. TRBV12-2 is shown as a pseudogene. This CDR3 has 16 amino acids. CDR3 nucleotide sequence: TGTGCAAGTCGCCTTCCGGTGCGGGAGGACCAAGAGACCCAGTACTTC. As protein: CASRLPVREDQETQYF.

This clone was found a few times. The gene calls are TRBV18 and TRBJ1-1; D is ambiguous. Germline CDR1 KGHSH, CDR2 LQKENI. V was cut by 0 bases and J by 1 base, with 6 bases left in between. CDR3 length: 14 amino acids. CDR3 sequence (DNA): TGTGCCAGCTCACCACCTACCAGGAACACTGAAGCTTTCTTT. Translated: CASSPPTRNTEAFF. Full variable domain (outside the CDR3, taken from reference TRBV18 and TRBJ1-1): NAGVMQNPRHLVRRRGQEARLRCSPMKGHSHVYWYRQLPEEGLKFMVYLQKENIIDESGMPKERFSAEFPKEGPSILRIQQVVRGDSAAYFCASSPPTRNTEAFFGQGTRLTVV.

This clone was detected once. The chain couples TRBV6-5 to TRBJ2-7, with TRBD1 as a possible D gene (6 bases). The V gene lost 4 bases and the J gene lost 7 bases, with 17 bases spanning the gap. Looked up from germline, CDR1 is MNHEY and CDR2 is SVGAGI. CDR3 length: 14 amino acids. CDR3 coding DNA: TGTGCCAGCAGTTTACAAGGGGGAGTGAGTGAGCAGTACTTC. It specifies CASSLQGGVSEQYF.

The rearrangement links TRBV7-2 to TRBJ2-1; D possibly corresponds to TRBD1 (5 bases). V dropped 0 bases and J dropped 2 bases, with 8 bases sitting between them. The CDR3 contains 15 residues. Germline CDR1 is SGHTA and CDR2 is FQGNSA. CDR3 bases: TGTGCCAGCAGCTTAGCGGACATAACCTACAATGAGCAGTTCTTC. Its translation is CASSLADITYNEQFF.

The V and J genes are TRBV2 and TRBJ2-1, with 8 bases identical to TRBD2. The CDR3 runs to 16 residues. The V gene's germline CDR1 is SNHLY and CDR2 FYNNEI. With V trimmed by 3 bases and J by 9 bases, 13 bases remained unmatched. The CDR3 region has the DNA TGTGCCAGCAGTGAGACTCCGGGAGGGCCACGTGCTGAGCAGTTCTTC. This gives the protein CASSETPGGPRAEQFF.

The gene calls are TRBV28 and TRBJ1-1; possible D gene TRBD1, 5 bases. V shed 8 bases and J shed 9 bases, with 10 bases lying between them. CDR3 length equals 10 residues. Germline V gene sequence: CDR1 MDHEN, CDR2 SYDVKM. The CDR3 DNA reads as TGTGCCAGCCTCGGGGGGAAAGCTTTCTTT. Residues: CASLGGKAFF.

This chain uses TRBV11-2 with TRBJ1-2; D may be TRBD1 (5 bases). V was shortened by 1 base and J by 6 bases, with 12 bases between the two germline ends. Germline-derived CDR1 and CDR2 are SGHAT and FQNNGV. The CDR3 has 14 residues. The CDR3 here is CASSLGSGGDGYTF. The CDR3 DNA reads TGTGCCAGCAGCTTAGGCTCAGGAGGGGATGGCTACACCTTC.

The chain couples TRBV2 to TRBJ2-1, with a tentative D call TRBD1 (6 bases). Germline assignment: CDR1 SNHLY and CDR2 FYNNEI. This CDR3 is 15 amino acids long. The germline V and J ends were trimmed by 10 bases and 4 bases, with 20 bases remaining between them. CDR3 in amino acids: CATSTGTADYNEQFF. In DNA form, the CDR3 reads TGTGCCACCTCAACAGGGACCGCAGATTACAATGAGCAGTTCTTC.

The genes are TRBV5-1 and TRBJ1-2; TRBD1 aligns across 9 bases. V lost 4 bases to trimming and J lost 4 bases; unmatched junction nucleotides: 8. CDR1 is SGHRS and CDR2 is YFSETQ in the germline V gene. The CDR3 loop spans 15 amino acids. The CDR3 spells CASSPELTGGYGYTF. DNA for the CDR3: TGCGCCAGCAGCCCGGAATTGACAGGGGGCTATGGCTACACCTTC. Complete variable domain (other parts from reference TRBV5-1 and TRBJ1-2): KAGVTQTPRYLIKTRGQQVTLSCSPISGHRSVSWYQQTPGQGLQFLFEYFSETQRNKGNFPGRFSGRQFSNSRSEMNVSTLELGDSALYLCASSPELTGGYGYTFGSGTRLTVV.

The V call is TRBV7-3, the J call TRBJ1-5, with a possible D match to TRBD1 (6 bases). Trimming removed 3 bases from V and 6 bases from J, with 9 bases in between. The CDR3 covers 13 residues. Germline V gene data show CDR1 as SGHTA and CDR2 as FQGTGA. For the CDR3, the DNA is TGTGCCAGCAGCTTCACACAGGGTCAGCCCCAGCATTTT. Amino acids: CASSFTQGQPQHF.